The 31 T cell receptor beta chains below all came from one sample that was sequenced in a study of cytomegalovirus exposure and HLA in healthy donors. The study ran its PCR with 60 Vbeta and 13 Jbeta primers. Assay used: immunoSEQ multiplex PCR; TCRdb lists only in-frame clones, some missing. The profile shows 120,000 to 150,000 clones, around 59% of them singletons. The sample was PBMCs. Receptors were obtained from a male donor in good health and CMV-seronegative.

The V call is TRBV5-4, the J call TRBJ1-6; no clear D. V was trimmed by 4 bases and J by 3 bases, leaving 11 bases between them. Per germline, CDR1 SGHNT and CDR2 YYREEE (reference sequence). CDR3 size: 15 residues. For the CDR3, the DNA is TGTGCCAGCAGCCCGAGGGTTGACTATAATTCACCCCTCCACTTT. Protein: CASSPRVDYNSPLHF.

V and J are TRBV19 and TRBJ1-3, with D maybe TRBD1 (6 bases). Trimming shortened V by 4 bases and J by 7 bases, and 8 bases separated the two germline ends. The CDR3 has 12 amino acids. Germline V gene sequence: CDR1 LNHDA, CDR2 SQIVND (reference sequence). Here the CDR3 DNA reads TGTGCCAGTAGTACTGGACAGAACACCATATATTTT. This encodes CASSTGQNTIYF.

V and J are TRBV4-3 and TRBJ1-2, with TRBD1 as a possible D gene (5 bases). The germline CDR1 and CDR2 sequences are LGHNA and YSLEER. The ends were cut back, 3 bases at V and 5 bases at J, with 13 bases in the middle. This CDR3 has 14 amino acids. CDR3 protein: CASSQRGLRYGYTF. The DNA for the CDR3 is TGCGCCAGCAGCCAGCGGGGCCTACGATATGGCTACACCTTC.

The CDR3 DNA follows: TGCGCCAGCAGCCCCACAGGGAACTATGGCTACACCTTC. Encoded protein: CASSPTGNYGYTF. This chain uses TRBV5-1 with TRBJ1-2; TRBD1 might be the D (6 bases). V shed 4 bases and J shed 2 bases, with 9 bases lying between them. Germline CDR1 SGHRS, CDR2 YFSETQ. The CDR3 runs to 13 residues.

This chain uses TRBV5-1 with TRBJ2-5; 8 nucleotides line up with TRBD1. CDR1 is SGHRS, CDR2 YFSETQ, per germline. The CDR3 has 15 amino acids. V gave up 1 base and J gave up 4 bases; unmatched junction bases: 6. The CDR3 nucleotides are TGCGCCAGCAGCTTGCAAGGGACAGGAGCAGAGACCCAGTACTTC. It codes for CASSLQGTGAETQYF.

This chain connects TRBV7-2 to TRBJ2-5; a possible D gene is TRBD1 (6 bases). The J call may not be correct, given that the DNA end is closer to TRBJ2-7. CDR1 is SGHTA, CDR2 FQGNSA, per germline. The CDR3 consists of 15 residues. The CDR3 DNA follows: TGTGCCAGCAGCTTAGAGACAGGTGGACTTTACGAGCAGTACTTC. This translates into CASSLETGGLYEQYF.

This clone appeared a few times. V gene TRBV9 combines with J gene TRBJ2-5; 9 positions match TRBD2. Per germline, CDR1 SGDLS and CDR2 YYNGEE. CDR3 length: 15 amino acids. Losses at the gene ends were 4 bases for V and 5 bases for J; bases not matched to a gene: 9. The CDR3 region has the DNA TGTGCCAGCAGCTTCTCCGGACTAGCGTGGGAGACCCAGTACTTC. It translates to CASSFSGLAWETQYF.

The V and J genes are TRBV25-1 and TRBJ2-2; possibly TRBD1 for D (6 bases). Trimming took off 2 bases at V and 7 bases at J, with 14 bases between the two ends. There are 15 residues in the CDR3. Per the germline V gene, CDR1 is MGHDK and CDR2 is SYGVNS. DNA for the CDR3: TGTGCCAGCAGTGAAGGGTGGGGGCGAGGCGGGGAGCTGTTTTTT. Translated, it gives CASSEGWGRGGELFF.

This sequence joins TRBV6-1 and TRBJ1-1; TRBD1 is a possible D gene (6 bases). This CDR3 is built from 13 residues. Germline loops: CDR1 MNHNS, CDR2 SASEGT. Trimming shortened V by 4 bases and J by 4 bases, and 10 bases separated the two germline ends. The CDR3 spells CASSVSRGTEAFF. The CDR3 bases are TGTGCCAGCAGTGTTTCCAGGGGCACTGAAGCTTTCTTT.

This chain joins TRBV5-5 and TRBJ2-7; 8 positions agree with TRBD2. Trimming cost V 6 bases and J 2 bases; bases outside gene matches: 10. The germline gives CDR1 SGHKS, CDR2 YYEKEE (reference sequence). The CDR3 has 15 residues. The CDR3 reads CASKKGREGAYEQYF. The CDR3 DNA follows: TGTGCCAGCAAAAAGGGTCGGGAGGGGGCCTACGAGCAGTACTTC.

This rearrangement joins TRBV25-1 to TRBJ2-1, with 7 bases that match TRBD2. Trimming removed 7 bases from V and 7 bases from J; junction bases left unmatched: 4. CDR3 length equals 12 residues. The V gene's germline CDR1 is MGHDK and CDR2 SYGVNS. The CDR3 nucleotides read TGTGCCAGCACGACTAGCCTAAATGAGCAGTTCTTC. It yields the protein CASTTSLNEQFF.

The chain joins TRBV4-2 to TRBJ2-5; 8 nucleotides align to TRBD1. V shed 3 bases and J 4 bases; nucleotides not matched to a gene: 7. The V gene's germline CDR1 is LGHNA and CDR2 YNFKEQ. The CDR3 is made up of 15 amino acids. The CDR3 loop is CASSQAITGGETQYF. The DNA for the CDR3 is TGTGCCAGCAGCCAGGCTATAACAGGGGGAGAGACCCAGTACTTC.

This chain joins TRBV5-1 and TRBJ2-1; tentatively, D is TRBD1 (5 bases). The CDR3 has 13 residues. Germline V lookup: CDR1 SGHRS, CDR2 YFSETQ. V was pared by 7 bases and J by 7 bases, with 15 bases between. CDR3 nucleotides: TGCGCCAGCGGTGCAGGGTCATATAATGAGCAGTTCTTC. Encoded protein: CASGAGSYNEQFF.

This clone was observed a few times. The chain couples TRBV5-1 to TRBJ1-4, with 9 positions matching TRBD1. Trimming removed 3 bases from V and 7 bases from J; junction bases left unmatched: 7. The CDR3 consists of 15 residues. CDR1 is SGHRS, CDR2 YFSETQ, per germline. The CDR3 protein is CASSSGQGRVEKLFF. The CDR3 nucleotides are TGCGCCAGCAGCTCAGGACAGGGGAGGGTTGAAAAACTGTTTTTT. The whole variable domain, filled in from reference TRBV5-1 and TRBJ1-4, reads KAGVTQTPRYLIKTRGQQVTLSCSPISGHRSVSWYQQTPGQGLQFLFEYFSETQRNKGNFPGRFSGRQFSNSRSEMNVSTLELGDSALYLCASSSGQGRVEKLFFGSGTQLSVL.

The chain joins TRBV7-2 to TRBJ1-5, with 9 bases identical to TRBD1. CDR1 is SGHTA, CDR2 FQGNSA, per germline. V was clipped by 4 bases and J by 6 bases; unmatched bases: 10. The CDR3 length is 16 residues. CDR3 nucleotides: TGTGCCAGCAGCTCTTCCGGGACAGGGTTTGGTCAGCCCCAGCATTTT. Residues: CASSSSGTGFGQPQHF.

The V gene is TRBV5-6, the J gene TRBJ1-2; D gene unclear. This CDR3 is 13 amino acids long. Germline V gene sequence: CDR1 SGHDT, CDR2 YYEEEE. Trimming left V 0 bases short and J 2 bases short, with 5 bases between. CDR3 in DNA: TGTGCCAGCAGCTTGGAGAGGAACTATGGCTACACCTTC. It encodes CASSLERNYGYTF.

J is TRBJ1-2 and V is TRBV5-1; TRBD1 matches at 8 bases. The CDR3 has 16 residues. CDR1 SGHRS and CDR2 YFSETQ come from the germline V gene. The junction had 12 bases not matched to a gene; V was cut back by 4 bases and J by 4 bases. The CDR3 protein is CASSISGTGNFYGYTF. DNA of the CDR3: TGCGCCAGCAGCATTTCCGGGACAGGAAACTTCTATGGCTACACCTTC.

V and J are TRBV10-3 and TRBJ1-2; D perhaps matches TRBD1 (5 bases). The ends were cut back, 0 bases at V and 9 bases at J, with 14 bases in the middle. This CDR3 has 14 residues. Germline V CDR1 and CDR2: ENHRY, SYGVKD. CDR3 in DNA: TGTGCCATCAGTGAGTCGGGGCAGGCCTCAAGCTACACCTTC. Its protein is CAISESGQASSYTF.

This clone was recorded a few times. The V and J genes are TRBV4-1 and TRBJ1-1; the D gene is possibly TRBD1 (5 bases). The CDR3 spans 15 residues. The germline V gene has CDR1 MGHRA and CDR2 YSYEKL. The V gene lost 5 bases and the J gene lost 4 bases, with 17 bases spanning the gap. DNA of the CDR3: TGCGCCAGCAGCGCTTGGGGGGGAGGGATCACTGAAGCTTTCTTT. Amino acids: CASSAWGGGITEAFF.

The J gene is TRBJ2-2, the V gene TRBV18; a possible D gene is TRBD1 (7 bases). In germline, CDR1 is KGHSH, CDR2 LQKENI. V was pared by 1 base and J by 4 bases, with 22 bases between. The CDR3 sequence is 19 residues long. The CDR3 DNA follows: TGTGCCAGCTCACCACAGTTCTCGCCAGGGGGGCTATTCACCGGGGAGCTGTTTTTT. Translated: CASSPQFSPGGLFTGELFF.

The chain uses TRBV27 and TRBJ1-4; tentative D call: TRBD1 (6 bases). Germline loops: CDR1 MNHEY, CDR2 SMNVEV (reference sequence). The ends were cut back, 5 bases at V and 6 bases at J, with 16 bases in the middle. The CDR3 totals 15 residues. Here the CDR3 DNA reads TGTGCCAGCAGTGACAACAGGGCAGGCGATGAAAAACTGTTTTTT. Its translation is CASSDNRAGDEKLFF.

CDR3 nucleotide sequence: TGTGCCAGCAGCGTAGTAGCGGGGGGGCCGGGCGGGGAGCTGTTTTTT. This sequence encodes CASSVVAGGPGGELFF. J is TRBJ2-2 and V is TRBV9; 11 nucleotides match TRBD2. Germline CDR1 and CDR2: SGDLS and YYNGEE. The CDR3 has 16 amino acids. Losses at the gene ends were 0 bases for V and 7 bases for J; bases not matched to a gene: 5.

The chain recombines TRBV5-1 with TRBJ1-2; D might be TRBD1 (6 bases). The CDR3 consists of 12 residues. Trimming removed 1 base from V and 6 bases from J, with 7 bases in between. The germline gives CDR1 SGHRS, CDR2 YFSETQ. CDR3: CASSLNRDGYTF. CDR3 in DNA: TGCGCCAGCAGCTTGAACAGGGATGGCTACACCTTC.

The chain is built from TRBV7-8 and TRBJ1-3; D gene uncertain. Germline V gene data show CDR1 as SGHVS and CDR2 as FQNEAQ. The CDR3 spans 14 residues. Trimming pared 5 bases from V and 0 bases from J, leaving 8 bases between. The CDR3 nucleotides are TGTGCCAGCAGCCCAGTCAGCTCTGGAAACACCATATATTTT. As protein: CASSPVSSGNTIYF.

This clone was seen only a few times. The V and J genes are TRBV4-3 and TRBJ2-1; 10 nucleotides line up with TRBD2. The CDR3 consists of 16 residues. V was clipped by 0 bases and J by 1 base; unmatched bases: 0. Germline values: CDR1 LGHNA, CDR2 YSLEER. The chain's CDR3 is CASSQDSGGSYNEQFF. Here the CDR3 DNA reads TGCGCCAGCAGCCAAGATAGCGGGGGGTCCTACAATGAGCAGTTCTTC.

The CDR3 DNA sequence: TGTGCCACCAGCAGAGGCGGTACAGGGAACACTGAAGCTTTCTTT. This sequence encodes CATSRGGTGNTEAFF. The rearrangement joins TRBV15 to TRBJ1-1; the D gene is possibly TRBD1 (5 bases). V shed 1 base and J shed 1 base, with 10 bases lying between them. The CDR3 runs 15 residues. Germline CDR1 reads LNHNV; CDR2 reads YYDKDF (reference sequence).

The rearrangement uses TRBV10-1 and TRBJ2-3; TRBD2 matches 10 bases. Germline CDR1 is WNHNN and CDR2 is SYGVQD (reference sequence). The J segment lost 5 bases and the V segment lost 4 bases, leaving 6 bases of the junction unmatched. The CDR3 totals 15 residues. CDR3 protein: CASSVERGGLDTQYF. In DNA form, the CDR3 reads TGCGCCAGCAGTGTCGAGCGGGGGGGCCTAGATACGCAGTATTTT.

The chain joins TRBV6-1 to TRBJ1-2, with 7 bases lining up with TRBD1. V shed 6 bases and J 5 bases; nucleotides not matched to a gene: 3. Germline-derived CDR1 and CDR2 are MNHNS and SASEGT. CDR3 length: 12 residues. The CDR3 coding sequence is TGTGCCAGCAGCCCACAGGGGTATGGCTACACCTTC. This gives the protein CASSPQGYGYTF.

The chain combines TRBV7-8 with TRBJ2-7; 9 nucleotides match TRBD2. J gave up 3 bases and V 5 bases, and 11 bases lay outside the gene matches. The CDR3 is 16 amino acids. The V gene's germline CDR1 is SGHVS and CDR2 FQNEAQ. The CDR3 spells CASSPVGRGGSYEQYF. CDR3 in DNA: TGTGCCAGCAGCCCAGTTGGGCGGGGGGGCAGCTACGAGCAGTACTTC.

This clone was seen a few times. Here the CDR3 DNA reads TGTGCCAGCAGCCCAGGGGGCACTGGGGCCAACGTCCTGACTTTC. The encoded protein is CASSPGGTGANVLTF. V usage is TRBV7-3 and J usage is TRBJ2-6; 8 nucleotides agree with TRBD1. Germline CDR1 and CDR2: SGHTA and FQGTGA. The CDR3 loop spans 15 amino acids. Unmatched junction bases numbered 2, after V lost 5 bases and J lost 2 bases.

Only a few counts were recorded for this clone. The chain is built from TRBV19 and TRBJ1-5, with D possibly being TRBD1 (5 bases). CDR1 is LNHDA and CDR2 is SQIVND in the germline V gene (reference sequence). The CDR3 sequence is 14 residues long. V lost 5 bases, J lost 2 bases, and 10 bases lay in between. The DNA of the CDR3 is TGTGCCAGTAGTTCGACAGCTGGCAATCAGCCCCAGCATTTT. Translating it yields CASSSTAGNQPQHF.